These T cell receptor beta chains were read from a single sample in a study of low-dose radiotherapy and immunotherapy resistance in tumors. TCRdb processed the reads anew with MiXCR; each CDR3 protein has one entry. The sample lists around 57,000 distinct CDR3 sequences; around 34% were seen once. Sequenced material: PBMCs, taken after low-dose radiotherapy plus immunotherapy. The receptors stem from a male donor with rectosigmoid adenocarcinoma. Each CDR3 is given with its conserved first and last residue. Fields, in order: V gene, J gene, CDR3 protein.

TRBV5-1	TRBJ2-2	CASSSDRFGTGELFF
TRBV5-1	TRBJ1-1	CASSLAGTGSLTEAFF
TRBV7-9	TRBJ2-4	CASSFKIRGVAKNIQYF
TRBV7-9	TRBJ2-3	CASSLRRGQGRTDTQYF
TRBV7-2	TRBJ2-7	CASSSGTRSYEQYF
TRBV27	TRBJ1-5	CASSLYRGRPQHF
TRBV6-2/TRBV6-3	TRBJ2-3	CASSYSNQANTQYF
TRBV7-2	TRBJ2-5	CASSLGPRGTQYF
TRBV5-5	TRBJ2-3	CASSLELAGAAIVADTQYF
TRBV11-2	TRBJ2-3	CASSMGQGTDTQYF
TRBV7-6	TRBJ2-1	CASSTGQGATNEQFF
TRBV6-2/TRBV6-3	TRBJ1-1	CASSWGQNTEAFF
TRBV7-8	TRBJ1-5	CASSQHRDRVNQPQHF
TRBV19	TRBJ1-5	CAGSIRPGGEGQPQHF
TRBV7-8	TRBJ2-7	CASSLGTLSEQYF
TRBV6-2/TRBV6-3	TRBJ2-5	CASSFRTYSGLRQETQYF
TRBV19	TRBJ2-5	CASSPTGTPQETQYF
TRBV7-2	TRBJ2-3	CASSFTQGEQYF
TRBV2	TRBJ2-3	CASKVAGADTQYF
TRBV11-3	TRBJ2-7	CASSSRYNSLQPKRVYEQYF
TRBV10-3	TRBJ2-5	CAIGQGGTEETQYF
TRBV2	TRBJ2-2	CASSTLAGVNGELFF
TRBV6-1	TRBJ2-7	CASSRRLAGGQSYEQYF
TRBV4-1	TRBJ2-1	CASSLSYNEQFF
TRBV20-1	TRBJ2-7	CSARQGYEQYF
TRBV9	TRBJ1-5	CASSVHADQPQHF
TRBV7-9	TRBJ2-5	CASSKGGLAGGETQYF
TRBV30	TRBJ1-2	CASGTGDGYTF
TRBV7-9	TRBJ2-3	CASSFYRSSTDTQYF
TRBV6-2/TRBV6-3	TRBJ2-5	CASSGTWDRVGETQYF
TRBV4-3	TRBJ2-1	CASSQEFPPGSLYNEQFF
TRBV2	TRBJ1-6	CASRTGQNNSPLHF
TRBV28	TRBJ2-3	CASSSPAGGTDTQYF
TRBV7-8	TRBJ2-2	CASSFPSESRSNTGELFF
TRBV12-3/TRBV12-4	TRBJ2-1	CASIPGDTKSDEQFF
TRBV21-1	TRBJ1-1	CASASENTEAFF
TRBV3-1	TRBJ1-5	CASSHGSQPQHF
TRBV30	TRBJ1-5	CAWNKVGNQPQHF
TRBV25-1	TRBJ2-7	CASSEWPDGGPYEQYF
TRBV5-1	TRBJ2-2	CASSLIGTDGIGELFF
TRBV26	TRBJ2-3	CATSYARDRGTDTQYF
TRBV29-1	TRBJ2-2	CSTLSVGDRGPTGELFF
TRBV11-2	TRBJ2-7	CASSLDLSSYEQYF
TRBV6-2/TRBV6-3	TRBJ2-7	CASTGGGFTYEQYF
TRBV5-1	TRBJ2-7	CASSLEKGLYEQYF
TRBV6-2/TRBV6-3	TRBJ2-5	CASSYGQGSLKETQYF